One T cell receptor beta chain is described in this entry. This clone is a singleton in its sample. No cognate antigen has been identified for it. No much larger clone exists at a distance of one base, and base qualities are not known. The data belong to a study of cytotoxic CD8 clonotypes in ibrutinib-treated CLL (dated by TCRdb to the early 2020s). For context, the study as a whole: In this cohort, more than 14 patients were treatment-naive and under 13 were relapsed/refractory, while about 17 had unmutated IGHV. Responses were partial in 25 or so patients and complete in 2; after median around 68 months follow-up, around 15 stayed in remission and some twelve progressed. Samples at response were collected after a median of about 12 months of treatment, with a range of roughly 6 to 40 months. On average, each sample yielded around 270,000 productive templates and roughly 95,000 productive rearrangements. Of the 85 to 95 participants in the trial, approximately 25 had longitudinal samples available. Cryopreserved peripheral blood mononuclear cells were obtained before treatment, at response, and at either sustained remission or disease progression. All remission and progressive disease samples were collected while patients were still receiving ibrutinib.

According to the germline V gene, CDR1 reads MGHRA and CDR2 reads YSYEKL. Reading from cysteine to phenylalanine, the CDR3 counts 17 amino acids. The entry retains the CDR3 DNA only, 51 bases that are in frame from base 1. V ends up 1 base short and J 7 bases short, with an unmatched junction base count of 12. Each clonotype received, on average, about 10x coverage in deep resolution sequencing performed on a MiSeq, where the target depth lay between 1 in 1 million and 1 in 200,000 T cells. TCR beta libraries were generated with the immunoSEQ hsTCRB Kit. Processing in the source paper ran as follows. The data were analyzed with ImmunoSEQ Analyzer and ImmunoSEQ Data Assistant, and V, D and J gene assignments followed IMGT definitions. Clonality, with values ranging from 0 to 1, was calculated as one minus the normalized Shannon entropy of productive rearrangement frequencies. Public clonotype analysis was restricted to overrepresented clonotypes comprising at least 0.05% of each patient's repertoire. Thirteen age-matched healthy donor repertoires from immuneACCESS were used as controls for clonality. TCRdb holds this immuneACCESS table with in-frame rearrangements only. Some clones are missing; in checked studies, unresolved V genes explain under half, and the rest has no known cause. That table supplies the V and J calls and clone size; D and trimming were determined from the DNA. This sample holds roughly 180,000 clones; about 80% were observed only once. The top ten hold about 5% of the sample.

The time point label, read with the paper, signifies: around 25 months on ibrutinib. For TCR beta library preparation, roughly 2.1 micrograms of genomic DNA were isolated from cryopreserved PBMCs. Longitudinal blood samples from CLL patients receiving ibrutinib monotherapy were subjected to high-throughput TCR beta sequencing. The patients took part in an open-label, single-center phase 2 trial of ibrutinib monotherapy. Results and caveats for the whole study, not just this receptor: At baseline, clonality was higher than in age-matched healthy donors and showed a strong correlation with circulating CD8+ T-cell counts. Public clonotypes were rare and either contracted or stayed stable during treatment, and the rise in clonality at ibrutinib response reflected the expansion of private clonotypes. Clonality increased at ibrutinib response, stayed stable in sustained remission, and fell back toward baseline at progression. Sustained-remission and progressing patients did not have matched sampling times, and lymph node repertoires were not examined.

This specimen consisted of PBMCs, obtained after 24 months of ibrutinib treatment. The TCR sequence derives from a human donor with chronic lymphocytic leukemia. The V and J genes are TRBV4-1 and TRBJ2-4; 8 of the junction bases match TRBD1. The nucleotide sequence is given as TGCGCCAGCAGCCAAGTACCGACGAAGGACAGGGTGAACATTCAGTACTTC. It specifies CASSQVPTKDRVNIQYF.